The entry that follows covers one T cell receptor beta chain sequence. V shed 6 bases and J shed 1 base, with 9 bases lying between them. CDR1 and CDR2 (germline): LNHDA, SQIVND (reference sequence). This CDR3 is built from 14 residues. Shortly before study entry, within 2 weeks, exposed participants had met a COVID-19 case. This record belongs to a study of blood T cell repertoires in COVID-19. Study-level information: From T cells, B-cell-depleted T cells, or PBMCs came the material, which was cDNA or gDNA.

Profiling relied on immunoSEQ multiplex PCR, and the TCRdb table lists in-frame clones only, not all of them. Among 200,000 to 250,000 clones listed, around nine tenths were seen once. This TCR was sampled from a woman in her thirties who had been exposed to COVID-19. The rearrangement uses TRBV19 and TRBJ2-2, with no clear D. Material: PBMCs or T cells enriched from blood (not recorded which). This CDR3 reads CASSVLLNTGELFF. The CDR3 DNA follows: TGTGCCAGTAGCGTTCTGTTGAACACCGGGGAGCTGTTTTTT.